The 12 T cell receptor beta chains presented below share a single source sample, sequenced in a study of cytotoxic CD8 clonotypes in ibrutinib-treated CLL. Assay used: immunoSEQ multiplex PCR; TCRdb lists only in-frame clones, some missing. The sample lists a few hundred thousand clones; 70% were seen once. The starting material was PBMCs, obtained after 24 months of ibrutinib treatment. The receptors shown here come from a human donor with chronic lymphocytic leukemia.

V and J are TRBV6-4 and TRBJ2-1, with 10 bases that match TRBD2. The CDR3 has 14 residues. Germline V gene lookup returns CDR1 MRHNA and CDR2 SNTAGT. V trimming: 5 bases; J trimming: 5 bases; junction bases outside the gene matches: 3. The CDR3, as DNA: TGTGCCAGCAGTCCCGGACTAGCGGACAATGAGCAGTTCTTC. This sequence encodes CASSPGLADNEQFF.

This clone was picked up a small number of times. The rearrangement joins TRBV27 to TRBJ1-2; TRBD1 matches at 10 bases. The CDR3 extends over 16 amino acids. The trim removed 5 bases at V and 2 bases at J, leaving 8 bases unmatched. The germline CDR1 and CDR2 sequences are MNHEY and SMNVEV (reference sequence). The CDR3 sequence is CASSPIRQGANYGYTF. The CDR3 DNA follows: TGTGCCAGCAGTCCGATCCGACAGGGGGCGAACTATGGCTACACCTTC.

The chain carries TRBV30 and TRBJ2-5; D gene unclear. Germline-derived CDR1 and CDR2 are GTSNPN and SVGIG (reference sequence). CDR3 length: 13 residues. V was cut by 2 bases and J by 2 bases, with 9 bases left in between. CDR3 loop: CAWSPRAQETQYF. CDR3 DNA: TGTGCCTGGAGTCCCCGGGCACAAGAGACCCAGTACTTC.

This clone occurred once. The chain employs TRBV6-1 and TRBJ2-7; 7 positions match TRBD2. The CDR3 covers 14 residues. V lost 2 bases to trimming and J lost 3 bases; unmatched junction nucleotides: 4. Germline-derived CDR1 and CDR2 are MNHNS and SASEGT. The CDR3 is CASSEWGGVYEQYF. The CDR3, as DNA: TGTGCCAGCAGTGAATGGGGGGGAGTCTACGAGCAGTACTTC.

This chain uses TRBV6-5 with TRBJ1-1; the D is unclear. Germline V gene data show CDR1 as MNHEY and CDR2 as SVGAGI. The ends were cut back, 6 bases at V and 0 bases at J, with 11 bases in the middle. The CDR3 length is 14 residues. The CDR3 region is CASSPPRLNTEAFF. The CDR3 nucleotides are TGTGCCAGCAGCCCCCCGAGATTGAACACTGAAGCTTTCTTT.

V and J are TRBV19 and TRBJ2-1; TRBD2 matches at 11 bases. V lost 2 bases and J lost 10; bases outside the gene matches: 13. Germline V gene lookup returns CDR1 LNHDA and CDR2 SQIVND (reference sequence). This CDR3 is built from 17 residues. This CDR3 reads CASSIPSLAGGGGEQFF. CDR3 coding DNA: TGTGCCAGTAGTATACCTTCTCTAGCGGGAGGAGGTGGGGAGCAGTTCTTC.

The chain combines TRBV5-8 with TRBJ2-5; weak D call: TRBD2 (6 bases). The CDR3 has 12 amino acids. V was cut by 4 bases and J by 4 bases, with 8 bases left in between. From germline, CDR1 is SGHTS and CDR2 YDEGEE. The CDR3 is CASSRGRETQYF. CDR3 nucleotide sequence: TGTGCCAGCAGCCGGGGGAGAGAGACCCAGTACTTC.

This sequence joins TRBV7-2 and TRBJ2-1, with D tentatively TRBD1 (6 bases). The CDR3 loop spans 12 amino acids. The ends were cut back, 6 bases at V and 9 bases at J, with 12 bases in the middle. The germline CDR1 and CDR2 sequences are SGHTA and FQGNSA. The CDR3 spells CASSLQGGEQFF. CDR3 sequence (DNA): TGTGCCAGCAGTCTACAGGGTGGTGAGCAGTTCTTC.

This clone was found a few times. J is TRBJ1-4 and V is TRBV2; D is uncertain. Per the germline V gene, CDR1 is SNHLY and CDR2 is FYNNEI. The CDR3 spans 14 residues. V lost 3 bases and J lost 3, with 8 bases in between. The CDR3 nucleotides are TGTGCCAGCAGTGATAGGCAGGCTAATGAAAAACTGTTTTTT. Translated, it gives CASSDRQANEKLFF.

This chain joins TRBV19 and TRBJ2-5; D remains unclear. The CDR3 has 13 amino acids. The germline V and J ends were trimmed by 7 bases and 4 bases, with 13 bases remaining between them. Germline CDR1 reads LNHDA; CDR2 reads SQIVND (reference sequence). DNA of the CDR3: TGTGCCAGTACTCCAAGTTGGGGAGAGACCCAGTACTTC. It codes for CASTPSWGETQYF.

The chain uses TRBV29-1 and TRBJ1-3; unclear D gene. Germline CDR1 reads SQVTM; CDR2 reads ANQGSEA. V lost 2 bases, J lost 0 bases, and 5 bases lay in between. The CDR3 runs to 13 residues. The CDR3 DNA follows: TGCAGCGTTGAAACCAACTCTGGAAACACCATATATTTT. The encoded protein is CSVETNSGNTIYF.

This clone was seen only a few times. J is TRBJ2-1 and V is TRBV7-3, with D possibly TRBD2 on 5 matching bases. The length of the CDR3 is 14 residues. CDR1 is SGHTA and CDR2 is FQGTGA in the germline V gene. Between the trimmed V and J ends, which lost 5 bases and 7 bases, there was a span of 15 bases. CDR3 residues: CASSSGPARNEQFF. In nucleotides, the CDR3 is TGTGCCAGCAGCAGCGGACCGGCGAGGAATGAGCAGTTCTTC. Based on the CDR3 plus reference TRBV7-3 and TRBJ2-1, the full variable domain is GAGVSQTPSNKVTEKGKYVELRCDPISGHTALYWYRQSLGQGPEFLIYFQGTGAADDSGLPNDRFFAVRPEGSVSTLKIQRTERGDSAVYLCASSSGPARNEQFFGPGTRLTVL.